This TCR beta chain was sequenced during a study of neurological immune-mediated disorders. cDNA was made by 5'RACE with 10-nucleotide random UMIs. Every sequencing run produced over 200 million TCR-beta sequences, and the sequences from any one run covered 15-18 subjects. TCRdb re-called the 5' RACE reads with MiXCR, one entry per CDR3 protein. The sample consists of approximately 74,000 distinct CDR3 sequences, roughly 5.5% of them appearing once. The table lists this clonotype with many counts. What it binds is unknown. The germline V gene encodes CDR1 LNHDA and CDR2 SQIVND (reference sequence). CDR3 length: 11 amino acids. V lost 4 bases to trimming and J lost 5 bases, with 5 bases between them. Study observations and caveats: While HTLV-1-associated myelopathy showed the greatest TCR clonal expansion, multiple sclerosis showed the least, falling below healthy controls.

This TCR was recovered from a man aged 18-30 years with multiple sclerosis. Source material: PBMCs. The chain links TRBV19 to TRBJ2-5, with D possibly being TRBD1 (5 bases). In DNA form, the CDR3 reads TGTGCCAGTAGTAAGGGGGAGACCCAGTACTTC. Encoded protein: CASSKGETQYF. Based on the CDR3 plus reference TRBV19 and TRBJ2-5, the full variable domain is DGGITQSPKYLFRKEGQNVTLSCEQNLNHDAMYWYRQDPGQGLRLIYYSQIVNDFQKGDIAEGYSVSREKKESFPLTVTSAQKNPTAFYLCASSKGETQYFGPGTRLLVL.